Presented here are 29 T cell receptor beta chains from one specimen sequenced in a study of blood T cell repertoires in COVID-19. Sequencing used immunoSEQ multiplex PCR; TCRdb keeps in-frame clones, though not all of them. In the table there are approximately 500,000 clones, around 90% of which are singletons. Material for sequencing was peripheral blood. These receptors came from a woman aged 45-59 years with COVID-19, enrolled during active disease.

The CDR3 loop reads CASSDGPRANYGYTF. For the CDR3, the DNA is TGTGCCAGCAGTGATGGGCCGCGAGCTAACTATGGCTACACCTTC. This rearrangement joins TRBV2 to TRBJ1-2; D is uncertain. This CDR3 spans 15 amino acids. Germline lookup yields CDR1 SNHLY and CDR2 FYNNEI. Trimming removed 3 bases from V and 0 bases from J, with 11 bases in between.

V is TRBV7-2 and J is TRBJ2-7; 10 nucleotides match TRBD2. CDR1 is SGHTA and CDR2 is FQGNSA in the germline V gene. The CDR3 length is 18 residues. Unmatched junction bases numbered 10, after V lost 1 base and J lost 1 base. CDR3 region: CASSLVPSGGTTSYEQYF. CDR3 in DNA: TGTGCCAGCAGCTTAGTGCCTAGCGGGGGCACCACTTCCTACGAGCAGTACTTC. The full variable domain, in which reference TRBV7-2 and TRBJ2-7 provide the parts outside the CDR3, is GAGVSQSPSNKVTEKGKDVELRCDPISGHTALYWYRQSLGQGLEFLIYFQGNSAPDKSGLPSDRFSAERTGGSVSTLTIQRTQQEDSAVYLCASSLVPSGGTTSYEQYFGPGTRLTVT.

The count of this clone is one. The V gene is TRBV3-1 (or the pseudogene TRBV3-2), the J gene TRBJ1-4, with D possibly being TRBD1 (5 bases). V was cut by 4 bases and J by 5 bases, with 8 bases left in between. The CDR3 has 13 amino acids. Germline V CDR1 and CDR2: LGHDT, YNNKEL (reference sequence). CDR3 region: CASSPRGNEKLFF. In DNA, the CDR3 is TGTGCCAGCAGCCCCCGGGGGAATGAAAAACTGTTTTTT.

J is TRBJ1-6 and V is TRBV6-5; possibly TRBD1 for D (5 bases). Germline CDR1 MNHEY, CDR2 SVGAGI. Trimming left V 8 bases short and J 10 bases short, with 15 bases between. There are 13 residues in the CDR3. CDR3 sequence: CASGTGVFSPLHF. The CDR3 DNA follows: TGTGCCAGCGGAACAGGAGTTTTCTCACCCCTCCACTTT.

V gene TRBV18 combines with J gene TRBJ1-1, with unresolved D. This CDR3 is 15 amino acids long. Germline V CDR1 and CDR2: KGHSH, LQKENI. V was clipped by 6 bases and J by 5 bases, with 19 bases between them. In DNA, the CDR3 is TGTGCCAGCTCTCCCTTGGACCGGGGAAGGACTGAAGCTTTCTTT. It encodes CASSPLDRGRTEAFF.

This chain uses TRBV28 with TRBJ1-1, with D possibly matching TRBD1 (5 bases). Germline CDR1 is MDHEN and CDR2 is SYDVKM. The CDR3 spans 14 residues. V lost 4 bases, J lost 1 base, and 10 bases lay in between. Written as DNA, the CDR3 is TGTGCCAGCAGTTCTTCCACAGGGAACACTGAAGCTTTCTTT. Translation gives CASSSSTGNTEAFF.

There are a few counts of this clone. The chain uses TRBV7-8 and TRBJ1-6; 7 nucleotides agree with TRBD1. CDR3 length: 15 amino acids. V lost 1 base and J lost 10; bases outside the gene matches: 7. Germline V gene lookup returns CDR1 SGHVS and CDR2 FQNEAQ. CDR3 DNA sequence: TGTGCCAGCAGCTTAGGGAGACAGGGCGGGTCACCCCTCCACTTT. Its protein product is CASSLGRQGGSPLHF.

The J gene is TRBJ1-2, the V gene TRBV19; TRBD1 agrees at 8 bases. Unmatched junction bases numbered 9, after V lost 4 bases and J lost 8 bases. The CDR3 totals 14 residues. The germline V gene encodes CDR1 LNHDA and CDR2 SQIVND (reference sequence). This chain's CDR3 is CASSTRTGSGGYTF. The CDR3 nucleotides are TGTGCCAGTAGTACTCGGACAGGGTCAGGAGGCTACACCTTC.

A few counts support this clone. J is TRBJ2-7 and V is TRBV7-3, with D tentatively TRBD2 (7 bases). The V gene's germline CDR1 is SGHTA and CDR2 FQGTGA. Trimming left V 1 base short and J 2 bases short, with 12 bases between. The CDR3 extends over 15 amino acids. The CDR3 coding sequence is TGTGCCAGCAGCTTAAGCCGGGGGGCGCCCTACGAGCAGTACTTC. Protein product: CASSLSRGAPYEQYF.

The V call is TRBV2, the J call TRBJ1-1; D call uncertain. In germline, CDR1 is SNHLY, CDR2 FYNNEI. Between the trimmed V and J ends, which lost 1 base and 3 bases, there was a span of 12 bases. The CDR3 loop spans 15 amino acids. CDR3: CASSEVGGRDTEAFF. The DNA for the CDR3 is TGTGCCAGCAGTGAAGTAGGAGGGAGGGACACTGAAGCTTTCTTT.

The rearrangement uses TRBV2 and TRBJ1-4; TRBD1 matches at 9 bases. Germline loops: CDR1 SNHLY, CDR2 FYNNEI. The CDR3 sequence is 15 residues long. Unmatched junction bases numbered 8, after V lost 5 bases and J lost 7 bases. CDR3 nucleotides: TGTGCCAGCAGTTACTCGGGACAGGGATCTGAAAAACTGTTTTTT. Encoded protein: CASSYSGQGSEKLFF.

The gene calls are TRBV3-1 (or the pseudogene TRBV3-2) and TRBJ1-1, with D maybe TRBD1 (5 bases). Trimming shortened V by 1 base and J by 10 bases, and 16 bases separated the two germline ends. The CDR3 runs 14 residues. Germline V lookup: CDR1 LGHDT, CDR2 YNNKEL (reference sequence). CDR3 DNA: TGTGCCAGCAGCCAAGCAGTTATTCCGGGGGGAGCTTTCTTT. This gives the protein CASSQAVIPGGAFF.

The rearrangement uses TRBV6-5 and TRBJ2-7; TRBD2 aligns across 12 bases. Germline lookup yields CDR1 MNHEY and CDR2 SVGAGI. After removal of 5 bases from V and 3 bases from J, the junction contained 2 bases not matched to a gene. The CDR3 totals 14 residues. This chain's CDR3 is CASSRTSGDYEQYF. CDR3 nucleotide sequence: TGTGCCAGCAGTCGGACTAGCGGGGACTACGAGCAGTACTTC.

This chain connects TRBV7-9 to TRBJ2-3, with TRBD2 matching 9 bases. The germline V gene has CDR1 SEHNR and CDR2 FQNEAQ (reference sequence). The V segment lost 10 bases and the J segment 4 bases; nucleotides outside the gene matches: 9. This CDR3 spans 14 amino acids. CDR3 region: CAIPGLATPDTQYF. The CDR3 nucleotides are TGTGCCATCCCGGGACTAGCAACACCAGATACGCAGTATTTT.

V and J are TRBV28 and TRBJ2-1; 15 bases fit TRBD2. CDR1 and CDR2 from the germline V gene are MDHEN and SYDVKM. V shed 5 bases, J shed 7 bases, and the junction held 21 bases outside the gene matches. This CDR3 contains 21 residues. CDR3 in DNA: TGTGCCAGCAGTCCCAGGTGGGCGGGACTAGCGGGGGGCACCGCGAGGAATGAGCAGTTCTTC. It is translated as CASSPRWAGLAGGTARNEQFF.

The rearrangement links TRBV12-3 or TRBV12-4 to TRBJ1-2; D not certain. This CDR3 spans 12 amino acids. The V end was cut by 2 bases, the J end by 12 bases, with 13 bases between. CDR3 nucleotides: TGTGCCAGCAGTTTATCCCCTCTAGGAAACACCTTC. Its protein product is CASSLSPLGNTF.

J is TRBJ2-7 and V is TRBV12-3 or TRBV12-4, with a possible D match to TRBD1 (5 bases). The CDR3 length is 11 residues. Trimming pared 5 bases from V and 12 bases from J, leaving 14 bases between. CDR3 in DNA: TGTGCCAGCAGTGTCGGACACGGTCGGTACTTC. This sequence encodes CASSVGHGRYF.

The chain recombines TRBV27 with TRBJ2-2, with TRBD2 identical over 7 bases. CDR3 length equals 13 residues. Germline CDR1 and CDR2: MNHEY and SMNVEV (reference sequence). V trimming: 11 bases; J trimming: 7 bases; junction bases outside the gene matches: 10. CDR3 protein: CAAGLPLVGELFF. The DNA for the CDR3 is TGTGCCGCGGGACTACCGCTAGTCGGGGAGCTGTTTTTT.

DNA of the CDR3: TGTGCCAGCAGCCAGTCTAGCGGCTCCTACAATGAGCAGTTCTTC. The encoded protein is CASSQSSGSYNEQFF. The V gene is TRBV9, the J gene TRBJ2-1, with 7 positions matching TRBD2. Germline trimming cut 4 bases from V and 0 bases from J; bases unmatched to any gene: 4. CDR3 size: 15 residues. Germline-derived CDR1 and CDR2 are SGDLS and YYNGEE.

This clone is a singleton in its sample. The chain carries TRBV12-5 and TRBJ1-3; the match to TRBD1 covers 9 bases. V trimming: 0 bases; J trimming: 4 bases; junction bases outside the gene matches: 1. Germline V CDR1 and CDR2: LGHNT, FRNRAP. The CDR3 totals 15 residues. The CDR3 region is CASGLVQGAGNTIYF. The DNA of the CDR3 is TGTGCTAGTGGTTTGGTACAGGGGGCCGGAAACACCATATATTTT.

The chain links TRBV24-1 to TRBJ2-5; tentative D call: TRBD2 (6 bases). Deletions cut 4 bases from V and 2 bases from J, with 13 bases between. This CDR3 region has 15 residues. Germline V lookup: CDR1 KGHDR, CDR2 SFDVKD. CDR3 nucleotide sequence: TGTGCCACCAGTGACCCCCGGGACTTACAAGAGACCCAGTACTTC. Protein product: CATSDPRDLQETQYF.

The rearrangement links TRBV19 to TRBJ1-2; 9 bases are shared with TRBD1. V trimming: 6 bases; J trimming: 6 bases; junction bases outside the gene matches: 5. CDR1 and CDR2 from the germline V gene are LNHDA and SQIVND (reference sequence). CDR3 length equals 13 residues. In DNA, the CDR3 is TGTGCCAGTAGAGGGAGACAGGGGGATGGCTACACCTTC. It is translated as CASRGRQGDGYTF.

As to this clone: Other DNA sequences in this sample translate to the same CDR3. The gene calls are TRBV19 and TRBJ1-1; D gene unclear. Trimming pared 1 base from V and 0 bases from J, leaving 6 bases between. The germline V gene has CDR1 LNHDA and CDR2 SQIVND (reference sequence). CDR3 size: 14 residues. CDR3 sequence (DNA): TGTGCCAGTAGTATAGGGGCCATGAACACTGAAGCTTTCTTT. Its protein product is CASSIGAMNTEAFF.

The chain joins TRBV2 to TRBJ1-3, with D uncertain. Germline lookup yields CDR1 SNHLY and CDR2 FYNNEI. The CDR3 sequence is 15 residues long. The V end lost 4 bases, the J end lost 0 bases, and 10 bases lay between the germline ends. This chain's CDR3 is CASSGTGNSGNTIYF. CDR3 nucleotide sequence: TGTGCCAGCAGTGGAACCGGGAACTCTGGAAACACCATATATTTT.

CDR3 amino acids: CASSLQGQPQHF. CDR3 coding DNA: TGTGCCAGTAGTTTACAGGGTCAGCCCCAGCATTTT. This chain joins TRBV19 and TRBJ1-5; D is perhaps TRBD1 (6 bases). CDR1 is LNHDA and CDR2 is SQIVND in the germline V gene (reference sequence). The germline V and J ends were trimmed by 5 bases and 6 bases, with 8 bases remaining between them. The CDR3 runs to 12 residues.

The genes are TRBV29-1 and TRBJ1-1; TRBD1 agrees at 8 bases. The CDR3 extends over 14 amino acids. Germline V gene sequence: CDR1 SQVTM, CDR2 ANQGSEA. With V trimmed by 2 bases and J by 5 bases, 7 bases remained unmatched. CDR3 DNA sequence: TGCAGCGTTGAACAGGGGGCGGGAGAAACTGAAGCTTTCTTT. It is translated as CSVEQGAGETEAFF.

The rearrangement uses TRBV30 and TRBJ1-2; D unclear. Germline CDR1 is GTSNPN and CDR2 is SVGIG (reference sequence). The CDR3 length is 13 residues. The V end was cut by 1 base, the J end by 8 bases, with 14 bases between. The CDR3 is CAWSGSDLEGYTF. For the CDR3, the DNA is TGTGCCTGGAGTGGCAGTGACCTAGAGGGCTACACCTTC.

The chain couples TRBV28 to TRBJ1-5; TRBD1 matches at 8 bases. The CDR3 is made up of 13 amino acids. Losses at the gene ends were 6 bases for V and 6 bases for J; bases not matched to a gene: 4. Germline V gene lookup returns CDR1 MDHEN and CDR2 SYDVKM. CDR3 DNA: TGTGCCAGCAGATGGACAGGGAGTCAGCCCCAGCATTTT. This translates into CASRWTGSQPQHF.

J is TRBJ1-5 and V is TRBV28, with 7 bases identical to TRBD1. The germline V gene encodes CDR1 MDHEN and CDR2 SYDVKM. This CDR3 region has 14 residues. V dropped 8 bases and J dropped 1; count of bases not matched to a gene: 5. The CDR3 DNA reads as TGTGCCAGCCTAACAGGGGTGAGCAATCAGCCCCAGCATTTT. It yields the protein CASLTGVSNQPQHF.